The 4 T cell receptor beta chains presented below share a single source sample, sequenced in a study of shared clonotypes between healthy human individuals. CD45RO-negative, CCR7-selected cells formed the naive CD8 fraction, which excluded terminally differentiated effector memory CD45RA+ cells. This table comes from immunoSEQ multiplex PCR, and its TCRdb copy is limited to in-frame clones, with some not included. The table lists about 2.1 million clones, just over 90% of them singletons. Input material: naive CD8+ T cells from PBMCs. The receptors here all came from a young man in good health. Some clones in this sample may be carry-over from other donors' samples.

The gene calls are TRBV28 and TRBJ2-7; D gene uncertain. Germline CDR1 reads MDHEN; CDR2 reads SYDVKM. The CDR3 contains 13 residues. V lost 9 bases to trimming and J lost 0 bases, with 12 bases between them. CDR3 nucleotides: TGTGCCAGTTTAGGGATCAGCTCCTACGAGCAGTACTTC. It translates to CASLGISSYEQYF.

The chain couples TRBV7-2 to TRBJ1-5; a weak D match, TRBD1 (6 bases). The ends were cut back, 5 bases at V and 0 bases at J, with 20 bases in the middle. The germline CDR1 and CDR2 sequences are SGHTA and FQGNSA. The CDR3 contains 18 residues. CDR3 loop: CASSPTGQRFYSNQPQHF. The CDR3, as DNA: TGTGCCAGCAGCCCTACCGGACAGAGATTCTATAGCAATCAGCCCCAGCATTTT.

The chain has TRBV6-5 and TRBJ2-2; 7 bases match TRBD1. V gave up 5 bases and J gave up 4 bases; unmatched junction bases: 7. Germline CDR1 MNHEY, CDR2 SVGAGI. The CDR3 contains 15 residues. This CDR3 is CASSPGTELTGELFF. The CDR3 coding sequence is TGTGCCAGCAGTCCCGGGACAGAACTCACCGGGGAGCTGTTTTTT.

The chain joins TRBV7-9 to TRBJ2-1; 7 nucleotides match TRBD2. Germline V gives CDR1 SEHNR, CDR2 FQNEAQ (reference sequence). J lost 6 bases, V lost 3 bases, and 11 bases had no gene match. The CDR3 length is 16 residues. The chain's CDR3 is CASSFGRGGISNEQFF. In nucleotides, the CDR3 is TGTGCCAGCAGCTTTGGTCGGGGAGGGATTAGCAATGAGCAGTTCTTC.